The present entry profiles one T cell receptor (beta chain) with its context. Trimming removed 11 bases from V and 4 bases from J; junction bases left unmatched: 7. Germline lookup yields CDR1 LNHNV and CDR2 YYDKDF (reference sequence). CDR3 length: 13 amino acids. These data originate in a study of control samples from healthy donors and cancer patients. Assay: immunoSEQ multiplex PCR; the TCRdb copy retains only in-frame clones and omits some. In the table there are 12,000 or so clones, around nine tenths of which are singletons. This TCR derives from a male donor with melanoma. What was sequenced was formalin-fixed, paraffin-embedded tissue. The gene calls are TRBV15 and TRBJ2-1, with 8 bases identical to TRBD2. CDR3 coding DNA: TGTGCCCGGCCAGCGGGGGTGTACAATGAGCAGTTCTTC. Encoded protein: CARPAGVYNEQFF.